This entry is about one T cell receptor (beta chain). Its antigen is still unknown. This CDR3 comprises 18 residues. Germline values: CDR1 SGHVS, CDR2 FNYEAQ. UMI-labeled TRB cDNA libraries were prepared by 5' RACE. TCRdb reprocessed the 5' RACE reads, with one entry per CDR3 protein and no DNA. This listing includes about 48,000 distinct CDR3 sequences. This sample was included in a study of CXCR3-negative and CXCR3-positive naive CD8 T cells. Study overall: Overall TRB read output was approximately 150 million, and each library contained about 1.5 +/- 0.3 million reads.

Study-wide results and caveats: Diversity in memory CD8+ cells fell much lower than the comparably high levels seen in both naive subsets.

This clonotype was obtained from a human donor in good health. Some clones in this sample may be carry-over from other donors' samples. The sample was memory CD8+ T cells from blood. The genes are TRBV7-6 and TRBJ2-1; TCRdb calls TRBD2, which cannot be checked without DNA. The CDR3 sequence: CASSLVGGRADTGNEQFF.